Listed here is a single TCR beta chain. Its antigen remains unknown. V was pared by 3 bases and J by 2 bases, with 7 bases between. The CDR3 runs 13 residues. Germline V gene sequence: CDR1 LNHDA, CDR2 SQIVND (reference sequence). This record belongs to a study of STAT5B mutations in CD4+ large granular lymphocyte leukemia. Broader study findings: CD4-sorted patient repertoires seemed more clonal than healthy CD4+ repertoires.

The survey-level immunoSEQ assay was used. The table came from immunoSEQ multiplex PCR; TCRdb's copy has only in-frame clones and leaves some out. The data contain 32,000 or so clones, roughly 85% of them singletons. The chain carries TRBV19 and TRBJ1-1; D unclear. This clonotype was obtained from a human donor in good health. Sequenced input: CD4+ T cells from blood buffy coats. CDR3 amino acids: CASSMIVNTEAFF. The CDR3 DNA is TGTGCCAGTAGTATGATCGTCAACACTGAAGCTTTCTTT.